One sample yielded the 26 T cell receptor beta chains listed below, sequenced in a study of blood T cell repertoires in COVID-19. Only in-frame clones appear in the TCRdb table, and some are missing; sequencing was by immunoSEQ multiplex PCR. The sample has approximately 230,000 clones, 70% to 85% seen once. The specimen was PBMCs or T cells enriched from blood (not recorded which). These receptors all stem from a middle-aged man who had recovered from COVID-19.

The V and J genes are TRBV7-9 and TRBJ1-4; 7 nucleotides agree with TRBD1. V dropped 1 base and J dropped 8; count of bases not matched to a gene: 10. Germline CDR1 and CDR2: SEHNR and FQNEAQ (reference sequence). This CDR3 is built from 16 residues. The CDR3 is CASSLVSGGIAEKLFF. The CDR3 DNA follows: TGTGCCAGCAGCTTAGTGTCAGGGGGAATAGCGGAAAAACTGTTTTTT. The complete variable domain, with remaining parts taken from reference TRBV7-9 and TRBJ1-4, reads DTGVSQNPRHKITKRGQNVTFRCDPISEHNRLYWYRQTLGQGPEFLTYFQNEAQLEKSRLLSDRFSAERPKGSFSTLEIQRTEQGDSAMYLCASSLVSGGIAEKLFFGSGTQLSVL.

The V gene is TRBV5-5, the J gene TRBJ2-1, with D tentatively TRBD2 (6 bases). CDR3 size: 13 residues. Per the germline V gene, CDR1 is SGHKS and CDR2 is YYEKEE (reference sequence). The V gene lost 5 bases and the J gene lost 5 bases, with 11 bases spanning the gap. CDR3 nucleotide sequence: TGTGCCAGCAGTCGGGGGACGAACAATGAGCAGTTCTTC. Its protein is CASSRGTNNEQFF.

The chain is built from TRBV4-3 and TRBJ1-3, with 9 bases aligning to TRBD1. Per the germline V gene, CDR1 is LGHNA and CDR2 is YSLEER. The CDR3 is made up of 15 amino acids. V shed 1 base, J shed 4 bases, and the junction held 2 bases outside the gene matches. CDR3 residues: CASSQADRGGNTIYF. The CDR3 DNA is TGCGCCAGCAGCCAAGCCGACAGGGGGGGAAACACCATATATTTT.

V and J are TRBV3-1 (or the pseudogene TRBV3-2) and TRBJ2-5, with D tentatively TRBD2 (7 bases). Trimming cost V 1 base and J 5 bases, with 11 bases left between them. CDR1 and CDR2 from the germline V gene are LGHDT and YNNKEL (reference sequence). The CDR3 runs to 14 residues. The CDR3 DNA is TGTGCCAGCAGCCAAGTAAGGGGGGGTGAGACCCAGTACTTC. Translated: CASSQVRGGETQYF.

This chain joins TRBV19 and TRBJ1-4; unclear D gene. From germline, CDR1 is LNHDA and CDR2 SQIVND (reference sequence). V was clipped by 7 bases and J by 8 bases, with 14 bases between them. The CDR3 has 13 residues. Here the CDR3 reads CASTLNIEEKLFF. The CDR3 bases are TGTGCCAGTACTCTTAACATCGAAGAAAAACTGTTTTTT.

This rearrangement joins TRBV9 to TRBJ1-2, with 7 bases lining up with TRBD1. V shed 4 bases and J 6 bases; nucleotides not matched to a gene: 6. The CDR3 runs to 13 residues. Germline V gene lookup returns CDR1 SGDLS and CDR2 YYNGEE. CDR3 loop: CASSRTGTNGYTF. CDR3 nucleotides: TGTGCCAGCAGCAGGACAGGAACCAATGGCTACACCTTC.

The rearrangement joins TRBV2 to TRBJ2-3; weak D call: TRBD2 (6 bases). This CDR3 comprises 16 residues. Germline CDR1 reads SNHLY; CDR2 reads FYNNEI. V lost 6 bases, J lost 0 bases, and 16 bases lay in between. The DNA for the CDR3 is TGTGCCAGCAGGGGAAATTTGAGCGGGAGCACAGATACGCAGTATTTT. Its protein is CASRGNLSGSTDTQYF. Together with reference TRBV2 and TRBJ2-3, the CDR3 gives the full variable domain: EPEVTQTPSHQVTQMGQEVILRCVPISNHLYFYWYRQILGQKVEFLVSFYNNEISEKSEIFDDQFSVERPDGSNFTLKIRSTKLEDSAMYFCASRGNLSGSTDTQYFGPGTRLTVL.

This sequence joins TRBV19 and TRBJ1-2, with D maybe TRBD1 (6 bases). V lost 5 bases to trimming and J lost 8 bases, with 18 bases between them. This CDR3 has 14 residues. Germline V CDR1 and CDR2: LNHDA, SQIVND (reference sequence). The DNA for the CDR3 is TGTGCCAGTAGTCTCAGGGGTAAGGAAGGAGGCTACACCTTC. It specifies CASSLRGKEGGYTF.

The J gene is TRBJ2-7, the V gene TRBV6-1, with a weak D call TRBD1 (5 bases). The germline gives CDR1 MNHNS, CDR2 SASEGT. The CDR3 is 14 residues long. V was shortened by 3 bases and J by 5 bases, with 14 bases between the two germline ends. CDR3 loop: CASSDPRTDNEQYF. The DNA for the CDR3 is TGTGCCAGCAGTGATCCCCGTACGGACAACGAGCAGTACTTC.

J is TRBJ2-2 and V is TRBV27, with 7 bases that match TRBD1. Unmatched junction bases numbered 8, after V lost 3 bases and J lost 7 bases. The CDR3 length is 15 residues. Germline CDR1 is MNHEY and CDR2 is SMNVEV (reference sequence). In DNA form, the CDR3 reads TGTGCCAGCAGTTTCGACAGGGAAGGTCACGGGGAGCTGTTTTTT. As protein: CASSFDREGHGELFF.

V and J are TRBV14 and TRBJ2-7; maybe TRBD1 (7 bases). Trimming pared 4 bases from V and 6 bases from J, leaving 19 bases between. Germline V gives CDR1 SGHDN, CDR2 FVKESK. This CDR3 comprises 15 residues. CDR3 DNA: TGTGCCAGCAGCCTCATGCAGGGGGGTTATGGCGAGCAGTACTTC. The encoded protein is CASSLMQGGYGEQYF.

This chain links TRBV16 with TRBJ2-7; the match to TRBD1 covers 8 bases. Trimming took 3 bases from V and 6 from J; bases not matched to a gene: 7. CDR3 size: 14 residues. Per the germline V gene, CDR1 is KGHSY and CDR2 is FQNENV. Written as DNA, the CDR3 is TGTGCCAGCAGCCACAGGACAGGGTACCTCGAGCAGTACTTC. Encoded protein: CASSHRTGYLEQYF.

V gene TRBV7-3 combines with J gene TRBJ2-2; 7 bases agree with TRBD2. Germline V gives CDR1 SGHTA, CDR2 FQGTGA. V shed 2 bases, J shed 0 bases, and the junction held 3 bases outside the gene matches. The CDR3 runs to 16 residues. CDR3: CASSLFAGANTGELFF. The CDR3 DNA is TGTGCCAGCAGCTTATTCGCGGGAGCGAACACCGGGGAGCTGTTTTTT.

The chain has TRBV27 and TRBJ2-7; D call uncertain. Germline V gene lookup returns CDR1 MNHEY and CDR2 SMNVEV (reference sequence). Trimming cost V 3 bases and J 0 bases, with 12 bases left between them. The CDR3 length is 15 residues. DNA of the CDR3: TGTGCCAGCAGTTTGTCGTTACTCACCTCCTACGAGCAGTACTTC. It codes for CASSLSLLTSYEQYF.

The chain links TRBV2 to TRBJ1-3; 7 nucleotides match TRBD1. V lost 4 bases to trimming and J lost 4 bases; unmatched junction nucleotides: 7. CDR3 length: 15 amino acids. The V gene's germline CDR1 is SNHLY and CDR2 FYNNEI. The CDR3 here is CASSAEGAFGNTIYF. CDR3 nucleotide sequence: TGTGCCAGCAGTGCGGAGGGGGCGTTCGGAAACACCATATATTTT. The variable domain in full, completed from reference TRBV2 and TRBJ1-3, reads EPEVTQTPSHQVTQMGQEVILRCVPISNHLYFYWYRQILGQKVEFLVSFYNNEISEKSEIFDDQFSVERPDGSNFTLKIRSTKLEDSAMYFCASSAEGAFGNTIYFGEGSWLTVV.

The chain joins TRBV19 to TRBJ2-5, with 8 bases that match TRBD2. The trim removed 3 bases at V and 0 bases at J, leaving 3 bases unmatched. The CDR3 has 15 residues. The germline gives CDR1 LNHDA, CDR2 SQIVND (reference sequence). The CDR3 here is CASSIGTRDQETQYF. As DNA, the CDR3 is TGTGCCAGTAGTATCGGGACTAGGGACCAAGAGACCCAGTACTTC.

The rearrangement uses TRBV27 and TRBJ2-2, with 8 bases matching TRBD2. Germline V gene sequence: CDR1 MNHEY, CDR2 SMNVEV (reference sequence). After removal of 7 bases from V and 1 base from J, the junction contained 8 bases not matched to a gene. The CDR3 runs to 16 residues. CDR3 sequence (DNA): TGTGCCAGCACCCATCGGGGGGGGCGGAACACCGGGGAGCTGTTTTTT. As protein: CASTHRGGRNTGELFF.

The chain employs TRBV6-2 or TRBV6-3 and TRBJ2-2, with 7 bases fitting TRBD2. V trimming: 0 bases; J trimming: 1 base; junction bases outside the gene matches: 5. There are 17 residues in the CDR3. CDR1 is MNHEY and CDR2 is SVGEGT in the germline V gene. CDR3 DNA sequence: TGTGCCAGCAGTTACTCGGTCGAGCGGGGGAACACCGGGGAGCTGTTTTTT. It codes for CASSYSVERGNTGELFF.

A single count supports this clone. The chain recombines TRBV11-2 with TRBJ2-1, with a possible D match to TRBD1 (6 bases). The germline V gene has CDR1 SGHAT and CDR2 FQNNGV. The CDR3 sequence is 12 residues long. Between the trimmed V and J ends, which lost 5 bases and 9 bases, there was a span of 11 bases. In nucleotides, the CDR3 is TGTGCCAGCAGCCTACTAGGGGGTGAGCAGTTCTTC. Translated, it gives CASSLLGGEQFF.

This rearrangement joins TRBV4-1 to TRBJ2-2; D is possibly TRBD1 (6 bases). Trimming pared 2 bases from V and 1 base from J, leaving 14 bases between. The germline gives CDR1 MGHRA, CDR2 YSYEKL. The CDR3 has 17 residues. CDR3 loop: CASSQSLQGVNTGELFF. The CDR3 bases are TGCGCCAGCAGCCAATCCCTACAGGGTGTGAACACCGGGGAGCTGTTTTTT.

CDR3 nucleotides: TGCGCCAGCAGCTTGACAGGGCTTATTTCACCCCTCCACTTT. As protein: CASSLTGLISPLHF. The chain is built from TRBV5-1 and TRBJ1-6; possible D gene TRBD1, 6 bases. V shed 1 base and J shed 9 bases, with 11 bases lying between them. This CDR3 has 14 amino acids. Germline values: CDR1 SGHRS, CDR2 YFSETQ.

This chain joins TRBV9 and TRBJ1-3; TRBD1 aligns across 7 bases. V was clipped by 2 bases and J by 3 bases; unmatched bases: 8. The CDR3 extends over 16 amino acids. Germline V CDR1 and CDR2: SGDLS, YYNGEE. The CDR3 protein is CASSVSGGGFGNTIYF. The DNA of the CDR3 is TGTGCCAGCAGCGTCTCCGGAGGGGGCTTTGGAAACACCATATATTTT.

V and J are TRBV3-1 (or the pseudogene TRBV3-2) and TRBJ1-1; D gene ambiguous. The CDR3 totals 13 residues. Between the trimmed V and J ends, which lost 2 bases and 1 base, there was a span of 5 bases. The germline gives CDR1 LGHDT, CDR2 YNNKEL (reference sequence). CDR3 protein: CASSQRRNTEAFF. The DNA of the CDR3 is TGTGCCAGCAGCCAAAGGAGGAACACTGAAGCTTTCTTT.

This chain uses TRBV12-3 or TRBV12-4 with TRBJ1-5; D is unresolved. Trimming took 4 bases from V and 7 from J, leaving 8 bases between them. The CDR3 runs 12 residues. CDR3 protein: CASSSQLQPQHF. The CDR3, as DNA: TGTGCCAGCAGTTCCCAGTTGCAGCCCCAGCATTTT.

This rearrangement joins TRBV28 to TRBJ1-1; unclear D gene. V was clipped by 5 bases and J by 4 bases, with 14 bases between them. CDR1 is MDHEN and CDR2 is SYDVKM in the germline V gene. The CDR3 is 14 amino acids. In DNA, the CDR3 is TGTGCCAGCAGTCCTTCAGTGTTTCGCACTGAAGCTTTCTTT. Protein: CASSPSVFRTEAFF.

This clone was detected only a few times. The V call is TRBV3-1 (or the pseudogene TRBV3-2), the J call TRBJ1-2, with D possibly being TRBD1 (6 bases). Germline CDR1 reads LGHDT; CDR2 reads YNNKEL (reference sequence). The CDR3 sequence is 17 residues long. Trimming removed 3 bases at V and 4 bases at J, with 21 bases between. Here the CDR3 reads CASSHRPGQRKPYGYTF. For the CDR3, the DNA is TGTGCCAGCAGCCATAGACCAGGACAGCGAAAACCCTATGGCTACACCTTC.